The text below deals with one T cell receptor (beta chain). This entry is derived from a study of blood T cell repertoires in COVID-19. Across the whole study: The study drew acute and convalescent COVID-19 samples from the United States, Italy and Spain.

TCRdb's copy holds only in-frame clones and misses some; the assay was immunoSEQ multiplex PCR. The sample carries 100,000 to 150,000 clones, approximately 90% recorded once. V was clipped by 4 bases and J by 5 bases, with 5 bases between them. The CDR3 length is 11 residues. Germline values: CDR1 KGHSH, CDR2 LQKENI. This chain uses TRBV18 with TRBJ1-1; D gene uncertain. The clonotype originates from a human donor in a cohort sampled during active COVID-19. Sequenced input: peripheral blood. In DNA, the CDR3 is TGTGCCAGCTCACGAACAACTGAAGCTTTCTTT. Its protein is CASSRTTEAFF.